The 5 T cell receptor beta chains given below trace back to one sample, sequenced in a study of beta chain features in type 1 diabetes (dated by TCRdb to 2017 to 2018). The library was produced with the immunoSEQ multiplex PCR assay. All of the isolated RNA was reverse transcribed with the High Capacity cDNA Reverse Transcription Kit, so expressed TCRB transcripts were sequenced. In its TCRdb copy, this immuneACCESS table keeps in-frame sequences only and misses some clones. Where compared with another copy, unresolved V genes explain less than half of these, and the others have no known cause. In this sample the table shows some 220,000 clones, approximately 10% of which occur a single time. Together, the top ten hold 1% to 1.5% of the sample. Sequenced input: central memory CD4+ T cells from blood. All receptors derive from a man aged 18 to 30 in good health.

Only a few counts were recorded for this clone. The rearrangement joins TRBV18 to TRBJ2-7, with 8 bases fitting TRBD1. Germline assignment: CDR1 KGHSH and CDR2 LQKENI. The CDR3 covers 14 residues. The ends lost 6 bases at V and 2 bases at J; junction bases unmatched: 6. CDR3 bases: TGTGCCAGCTCGGGGACAGGATTAACCTACGAGCAGTACTTC. Its protein is CASSGTGLTYEQYF. Combining the CDR3 with reference TRBV18 and TRBJ2-7 gives the whole variable domain NAGVMQNPRHLVRRRGQEARLRCSPMKGHSHVYWYRQLPEEGLKFMVYLQKENIIDESGMPKERFSAEFPKEGPSILRIQQVVRGDSAAYFCASSGTGLTYEQYFGPGTRLTVT.

This clone occurred a few times. This sequence joins TRBV19 and TRBJ2-1, with 10 bases aligning to TRBD2. The CDR3 loop spans 17 amino acids. V shed 5 bases, J shed 5 bases, and the junction held 12 bases outside the gene matches. Germline values: CDR1 LNHDA, CDR2 SQIVND (reference sequence). The CDR3 DNA reads TGTGCCAGTAGTCCGGACCGCCTAGCGGGAGCCGACAATGAGCAGTTCTTC. Its translation: CASSPDRLAGADNEQFF.

This clone occurred a few times. This chain joins TRBV7-9 and TRBJ1-5, with D possibly matching TRBD1 (5 bases). The V and J ends lost 5 bases and 5 bases respectively, with 7 bases between them. CDR3 length: 12 residues. Per germline, CDR1 SEHNR and CDR2 FQNEAQ (reference sequence). The CDR3 DNA sequence: TGTGCCAGCAGCGCCAGGGATCAGCCCCAGCATTTT. This translates into CASSARDQPQHF.

To note about this clone: A single base separates this from a much larger clone, so it may be a read error. This chain links TRBV30 with TRBJ2-6; D remains ambiguous. Germline V CDR1 and CDR2: GTSNPN, SVGIG (reference sequence). V lost 0 bases, J lost 2 bases, and 5 bases lay in between. The CDR3 sequence is 14 residues long. CDR3 nucleotide sequence: TGTGCCTGGAGTGTACTGGCTGGGGCCAACGTCCTGACTTTC. Amino acid sequence: CAWSVLAGANVLTF.

This clone was seen a handful of times. This rearrangement joins TRBV30 to TRBJ2-5; D is undetermined. Trimming took off 0 bases at V and 5 bases at J, with 10 bases between the two ends. CDR1 and CDR2 (germline): GTSNPN, SVGIG (reference sequence). This CDR3 has 13 residues. The CDR3 spells CAWSVLRVETQYF. The CDR3 DNA reads as TGTGCCTGGAGTGTACTTAGGGTTGAGACCCAGTACTTC. Filled out from reference TRBV30 and TRBJ2-5, the complete variable domain reads SQTIHQWPATLVQPVGSPLSLECTVEGTSNPNLYWYRQAAGRGLQLLFYSVGIGQISSEVPQNLSASRPQDRQFILSSKKLLLSDSGFYLCAWSVLRVETQYFGPGTRLLVL.